Listed below are T cell receptor beta chains from one sample, sequenced in a study of cytomegalovirus exposure and HLA in healthy donors. TCRdb's copy holds only in-frame clones and misses some; the assay was immunoSEQ multiplex PCR. The sample includes 36,000 or so clones, roughly 88% of them seen just once. The sequencing input was PBMCs. These receptors originate from a woman younger than 30 in good health and CMV-seronegative. Both conserved end residues are part of each CDR3. D genes are given only for firm matches. Not every row has a clone size; where given, it reads once, few, many or a size class.

V	D	J	length	size	DNA	CDR3
TRBV27	NA	TRBJ2-2	16	NA	TGTGCCAGCAGTTTATACGGGACTTGGAACACCGGGGAGCTGTTTTTT	CASSLYGTWNTGELFF
TRBV21-1	NA	TRBJ2-5	16	NA	TGTGCCAGCAGCAATATTCCGTACCTCATGCGGGAGACCCAGTACTTC	CASSNIPYLMRETQYF
TRBV4-3	NA	TRBJ1-2	14	NA	TGCGCCAGCAGCCAAGCTGTTCAGGCCTACGGCTACACCTTC	CASSQAVQAYGYTF
TRBV6-5	NA	TRBJ1-1	11	large	TGTGCCAGCATCATCAACACTGAAGCTTTCTTT	CASIINTEAFF
TRBV27	TRBD1	TRBJ2-7	14	NA	TGTGCCAGCAGTCTAACAGGGGTGTTCTACGAGCAGTACTTC	CASSLTGVFYEQYF
TRBV19	NA	TRBJ1-2	15	NA	TGTGCCAGTAGTGTCGACAGGCGAGCTAACTATGGCTACACCTTC	CASSVDRRANYGYTF
TRBV4-2	TRBD1	TRBJ1-4	15	NA	TGTGCCAGCAGCCAATCAGGGGGATTTGATGAAAAACTGTTTTTT	CASSQSGGFDEKLFF
TRBV7-2	NA	TRBJ2-2	16	once	TGTGCCAGCAGCTTAGACGGCCCTAGTTTAACCGGGGAGCTGTTTTTT	CASSLDGPSLTGELFF
TRBV5-6	TRBD1	TRBJ2-6	17	NA	TGTGCCAGCAGCATATTGACAGGGACCTCTGGGGCCAACGTCCTGACTTTC	CASSILTGTSGANVLTF
TRBV7-6	NA	TRBJ2-2	20	NA	TGTGCCAGCAGCTTAGTTGGTGTAGGGACACCGTACGCGAACACCGGGGAGCTGTTTTTT	CASSLVGVGTPYANTGELFF
TRBV2	NA	TRBJ1-1	14	NA	TGTGCCAGCAGTTACGGACAGATGAACACTGAAGCTTTCTTT	CASSYGQMNTEAFF
TRBV19	TRBD1	TRBJ1-4	17	NA	TGTGCCAGTAGTAACTTAGGCCGGGGACAGGGTATTGAAAAACTGTTTTTT	CASSNLGRGQGIEKLFF
TRBV28	TRBD2	TRBJ2-7	16	NA	TGTGCCAGCAGTTCTCGGCTAGCGGGAGGAGGAAACGAGCAGTACTTC	CASSSRLAGGGNEQYF
TRBV6-1	TRBD1	TRBJ2-7	12	NA	TGTGCCGTCGAGACAGGGGGTTACGAGCAGTACTTC	CAVETGGYEQYF
TRBV4-3	NA	TRBJ2-7	14	NA	TGCGCCAGCAGCCCTTTCTACGGAGGCTACGAGCAGTACTTC	CASSPFYGGYEQYF
TRBV7-9	NA	TRBJ2-3	12	few	TGTGCCAGCAGCTGGCCTCTAGATACGCAGTATTTT	CASSWPLDTQYF
TRBV5-4	TRBD1	TRBJ2-5	15	once	TGTGCCAGCAGCACCAATTACAGGGGGATGGGGACCCAGTACTTC	CASSTNYRGMGTQYF
TRBV19	NA	TRBJ2-7	14	NA	TGTGCCACCACACCCACGGGCGGGATCTACGAGCAGTACTTC	CATTPTGGIYEQYF
TRBV19	TRBD1	TRBJ1-5	15	NA	TGTGCCAGTAGCACGGGACAGGGTGAAGATCAGCCCCAGAATTTT	CASSTGQGEDQPQNF
TRBV5-5	NA	TRBJ2-7	14	NA	TGTGCCAGCAGCGAGGCAACTAGGTCCTACGAGCAGTACTTC	CASSEATRSYEQYF
TRBV27	NA	TRBJ2-7	12	NA	TGTGCCAGCAGTTTTCTATACTACGAGCAGTACTTC	CASSFLYYEQYF
TRBV4-3	TRBD1	TRBJ2-3	15	NA	TGCGCCAGCAGCCTTACGACAGGGACCACAGATACGCATTATTTT	CASSLTTGTTDTHYF
TRBV5-6	TRBD2	TRBJ2-3	17	NA	TGTGCCAGCAGCTTAGGGACTAGCGGGCCTCGCACAGATACGCAGTATTTT	CASSLGTSGPRTDTQYF
TRBV6-6	NA	TRBJ2-1	15	NA	TGTGCCAGCATCTACCTAGGCCGGGGGGCCAATGAGCAGTTCTTC	CASIYLGRGANEQFF
TRBV2	NA	TRBJ1-1	13	NA	TGTGCCAGCAGTGTTGTTAGGAACACTGAAGCTTTCTTT	CASSVVRNTEAFF
TRBV18	NA	TRBJ2-7	12	NA	TGTGCCAGCTCACCCGGACAGAACGAGCAGTACTTC	CASSPGQNEQYF
TRBV28	NA	TRBJ1-3	14	once	TGTGCCAGCAGCTGGACGGAGGCTGGAAACACCATATATTTT	CASSWTEAGNTIYF
TRBV4-1	TRBD1	TRBJ2-7	15	NA	TGCGCCAGCAGCCAAGTCGGGACAGTCTCCTACGAGCAGTACTTC	CASSQVGTVSYEQYF
TRBV9	NA	TRBJ2-5	14	once	TGTGCCAGCAGCGTCGGACAGGGAGGGGAGACCCAGTACTTC	CASSVGQGGETQYF
TRBV5-6	NA	TRBJ1-2	15	NA	TGTGCCAGCAGCAGGTCTCGAGGAGCTAACTATGGCTACACCTTC	CASSRSRGANYGYTF
TRBV27	TRBD2	TRBJ2-7	16	NA	TGTGCCAGCAGTAACACTTCCCCGGGACTAGCCTACGGGCAGTACTTC	CASSNTSPGLAYGQYF
TRBV19	NA	TRBJ2-7	13	NA	TGTGCCAGTAGTATAGCACAGCCCTACGAGCAGTACTTC	CASSIAQPYEQYF
TRBV7-9	NA	TRBJ1-6	17	NA	NA	CASSPFVGPGANSPLNF
TRBV4-1	TRBD2	TRBJ2-3	15	NA	TGCGCCAGCAGCCAAGACAGCGGGAGACCAGATACGCAGTATTTT	CASSQDSGRPDTQYF
TRBV6-5	NA	TRBJ2-7	14	NA	TGTGCCAGCAGTTACAAGGGGTTTAACTACGAGCAGTACTTC	CASSYKGFNYEQYF
TRBV27	NA	TRBJ1-5	16	NA	TGTGCCAGCAGTTTAATTGGATTCTATAGCAATCAGCCCCAGAATTTT	CASSLIGFYSNQPQNF
TRBV4-3	NA	TRBJ1-1	16	NA	TGCGCCAGCAGCCAAGATATCCTAACCCTGAATACTGAAGCTTTCTTT	CASSQDILTLNTEAFF
TRBV5-5	TRBD1	TRBJ2-7	19	NA	TGTGCCAGCAGCTTGGCATCGTTTCTCGAACAGGGGGGAACCTACGAGCAGTACTTC	CASSLASFLEQGGTYEQYF
TRBV7-9	TRBD1	TRBJ2-7	15	NA	TGTGCCAGCAGCTCCGATGGGACAGCTAACTACGAGCAGTACTTC	CASSSDGTANYEQYF
TRBV5-1	TRBD1	TRBJ2-2	15	NA	TGCGCCAGCAGCACCGGGACAGGGCCCACCGGGGAGCTGTTTTTT	CASSTGTGPTGELFF
TRBV7-9	TRBD2	TRBJ2-1	17	NA	TGTGCCAGCAGTCACAAGGCCAGCGGGGGCCATTACAATGAGCAGTTCTTC	CASSHKASGGHYNEQFF
TRBV6-1	NA	TRBJ1-1	16	NA	TGTGCCAGCAGTGACCCCCGGTTCGAGAGAAACACTGAAGCTTTCTTT	CASSDPRFERNTEAFF
TRBV19	NA	TRBJ1-2	13	NA	TGTGCCACCCGGGGAGGGCTCTCCTATGGCTACACCTTC	CATRGGLSYGYTF
TRBV5-1	TRBD1	TRBJ1-1	17	once	TGCGCTAGCAGCTTGGAGGTTGGAGGGGGCGCGACCACTGAAGCTTTCTTT	CASSLEVGGGATTEAFF
TRBV5-1	NA	TRBJ2-3	13	NA	TGCGCCAGCGGGTTTGGGGCGGCAGATACGCAGTATTTT	CASGFGAADTQYF
TRBV9	NA	TRBJ1-5	14	NA	TGTGCCAGCAGCAATGAACAGGGCCGGGAGCCCCAGCATTTT	CASSNEQGREPQHF
TRBV7-9	NA	TRBJ2-3	15	NA	TGTGCCAGCAGCTTACTCGGGGTAGACCCAGATACGCAGTATTTT	CASSLLGVDPDTQYF
TRBV7-9	TRBD1	TRBJ2-7	12	NA	TGTGCCAGCAGCCCGACAGGGTACGAGCAGTACTTC	CASSPTGYEQYF
TRBV7-9	NA	TRBJ1-2	12	NA	TGTGCCAGCAGCTTGGACACTTATGGCTACACCTTC	CASSLDTYGYTF
TRBV2	TRBD1	TRBJ2-1	13	NA	TGTGCCAGCGGCGGACAGGGTAGCGATGAGCAGTTCTTC	CASGGQGSDEQFF
TRBV19	NA	TRBJ1-5	16	NA	TGTGCCAGTAGTATTTTATCGGGAAATCGCAATCAGCCCCAGCATTTT	CASSILSGNRNQPQHF
TRBV30	NA	TRBJ1-1	14	few	TGTGCCTGGGGATACAGCGGGAAAAACCCTGAAGCTTTCTTT	CAWGYSGKNPEAFF
TRBV4-3	NA	TRBJ1-1	16	NA	TGCGCCAGCAGCCCGAGCCCAGGACACTTCCCCACTGAAGCTTTCTTT	CASSPSPGHFPTEAFF